The 19 T cell receptor beta chains given below trace back to one sample, sequenced in a study of cytomegalovirus exposure and HLA in healthy donors. A multiplex PCR was run with 60 Vbeta primers and 13 Jbeta primers. Data came from immunoSEQ multiplex PCR; TCRdb stores just in-frame clones and leaves some out. In the table there are more than 70,000 clones, 77% of which are singletons. Sequencing was performed on PBMCs. Source of these receptors: a man in his forties or fifties in good health and CMV-seropositive.

The chain joins TRBV5-4 to TRBJ2-2, with a tentative D call TRBD1 (5 bases). From germline, CDR1 is SGHNT and CDR2 YYREEE (reference sequence). V gave up 4 bases and J gave up 1 base, with 14 bases separating them. The CDR3 loop spans 16 amino acids. The chain's CDR3 is CASSPRVSQNTGELFF. The DNA of the CDR3 is TGTGCCAGCAGCCCCAGGGTTTCCCAGAACACCGGGGAGCTGTTTTTT. Variable domain in full (rest from reference TRBV5-4 and TRBJ2-2): ETGVTQSPTHLIKTRGQQVTLRCSSQSGHNTVSWYQQALGQGPQFIFQYYREEENGRGNFPPRFSGLQFPNYSSELNVNALELDDSALYLCASSPRVSQNTGELFFGEGSRLTVL.

This clone appeared a few times. The chain joins TRBV9 to TRBJ2-7; maybe TRBD2 (5 bases). Germline CDR1 is SGDLS and CDR2 is YYNGEE. The CDR3 loop spans 14 amino acids. The V end lost 3 bases, the J end lost 0 bases, and 10 bases lay between the germline ends. CDR3 residues: CASSADWVSYEQYF. CDR3 sequence (DNA): TGTGCCAGCAGCGCGGACTGGGTCTCCTACGAGCAGTACTTC.

The chain uses TRBV5-1 and TRBJ2-1; 9 bases are shared with TRBD2. This CDR3 has 18 amino acids. The V segment lost 3 bases and the J segment 6 bases; nucleotides outside the gene matches: 16. Germline V lookup: CDR1 SGHRS, CDR2 YFSETQ. CDR3 amino acids: CASSSPLNSAGGINEQFF. For the CDR3, the DNA is TGCGCCAGCAGCTCGCCCTTGAATTCGGCGGGAGGGATCAATGAGCAGTTCTTC.

The CDR3 protein is CASSFERGSYNEQFF. In nucleotides, the CDR3 is TGTGCCAGCAGCTTTGAGCGGGGCTCCTACAATGAGCAGTTCTTC. This rearrangement joins TRBV7-3 to TRBJ2-1, with 7 nucleotides matching TRBD2. From germline, CDR1 is SGHTA and CDR2 FQGTGA. V lost 3 bases and J lost 0; bases outside the gene matches: 2. CDR3 length: 15 residues.

DNA of the CDR3: TGTGCCAGCAGTGAAGGGCGACTAGGGGATGAGCAGTTCTTC. This codes for CASSEGRLGDEQFF. The gene calls are TRBV2 and TRBJ2-1, with D possibly matching TRBD2 (6 bases). This CDR3 spans 14 amino acids. CDR1 SNHLY and CDR2 FYNNEI come from the germline V gene. V was pared by 1 base and J by 8 bases, with 12 bases between.

V is TRBV7-9 and J is TRBJ1-2; 8 bases map to TRBD1. V gave up 5 bases and J gave up 8 bases; unmatched junction bases: 4. Germline CDR1 SEHNR, CDR2 FQNEAQ (reference sequence). The CDR3 contains 12 residues. CDR3 nucleotide sequence: TGTGCCAGCAGCCCCGGACAGGGAGGCTACACCTTC. Its translation: CASSPGQGGYTF.

There are a few counts of this clone. CDR3: CAWRDSYEQYF. The CDR3 DNA is TGTGCCTGGAGGGACAGCTACGAGCAGTACTTC. The chain recombines TRBV30 with TRBJ2-7; D perhaps matches TRBD1 (6 bases). The CDR3 is 11 residues long. Germline CDR1 reads GTSNPN; CDR2 reads SVGIG (reference sequence). V lost 3 bases and J 3 bases, leaving 6 bases between the germline ends.

This chain connects TRBV19 to TRBJ2-7; tentative D call: TRBD1 (5 bases). CDR1 is LNHDA and CDR2 is SQIVND in the germline V gene (reference sequence). Trimming cost V 3 bases and J 3 bases, with 15 bases left between them. This CDR3 has 15 amino acids. CDR3 DNA: TGTGCCAGTAGTATTTCGGCAGGGATACACTACGAGCAGTACTTC. Protein: CASSISAGIHYEQYF.

The chain recombines TRBV4-1 with TRBJ2-7; D unclear. V lost 3 bases to trimming and J lost 4 bases, with 13 bases between them. This CDR3 has 14 amino acids. Germline-derived CDR1 and CDR2 are MGHRA and YSYEKL. CDR3 protein: CASSQEKPAYEQYF. In nucleotides, the CDR3 is TGCGCCAGCAGCCAGGAGAAGCCAGCATACGAGCAGTACTTC.

The chain uses TRBV5-4 and TRBJ2-7; D not resolved. With 1 base removed from V and 2 bases from J, the gap between germline ends came to 10 bases. CDR1 and CDR2 (germline): SGHNT, YYREEE (reference sequence). This CDR3 spans 14 amino acids. CDR3 protein: CASSLIQGAYEQYF. The CDR3 DNA reads TGTGCCAGCAGCTTGATTCAAGGAGCCTACGAGCAGTACTTC. Drawing the rest from reference TRBV5-4 and TRBJ2-7, the complete variable domain is ETGVTQSPTHLIKTRGQQVTLRCSSQSGHNTVSWYQQALGQGPQFIFQYYREEENGRGNFPPRFSGLQFPNYSSELNVNALELDDSALYLCASSLIQGAYEQYFGPGTRLTVT.

This CDR3 is CASKQGDTQYF. CDR3 in DNA: TGTGCCAGTAAACAGGGTGATACGCAGTATTTT. The J gene is TRBJ2-3, the V gene TRBV19; D is perhaps TRBD1 (6 bases). The germline V and J ends were trimmed by 7 bases and 6 bases, with 8 bases remaining between them. This CDR3 has 11 amino acids. Germline lookup yields CDR1 LNHDA and CDR2 SQIVND (reference sequence).

The chain has TRBV4-2 and TRBJ2-7; 8 bases match TRBD2. J was trimmed by 2 bases and V by 0 bases; bases with no gene match: 6. CDR1 is LGHNA and CDR2 is YNFKEQ in the germline V gene. This CDR3 comprises 16 residues. For the CDR3, the DNA is TGTGCCAGCAGCCAAGATACATCGGGGGGGGCCTACGAGCAGTACTTC. Translated, it gives CASSQDTSGGAYEQYF.

This clone came up a few times. J is TRBJ1-1 and V is TRBV7-6; D perhaps matches TRBD1 (5 bases). CDR3 size: 16 residues. V lost 5 bases and J 0 bases, leaving 16 bases between the germline ends. Per germline, CDR1 SGHVS and CDR2 FNYEAQ. CDR3 in amino acids: CASSPRSGTVNTEAFF. The DNA of the CDR3 is TGTGCCAGCAGCCCCCGGAGCGGGACGGTGAACACTGAAGCTTTCTTT.

V is TRBV18 and J is TRBJ2-5; maybe TRBD1 (6 bases). The DNA end is a closer match to TRBJ2-7, so the J assignment may be wrong. Germline V CDR1 and CDR2: KGHSH, LQKENI. CDR3 length: 13 amino acids. CDR3 in DNA: TGTGCCAGCTCACCCGGACAGAACTACGAGCAGTACTTC. Translated: CASSPGQNYEQYF.

The rearrangement links TRBV7-2 to TRBJ2-3; 7 bases align to TRBD2. The V gene's germline CDR1 is SGHTA and CDR2 FQGNSA. J was trimmed by 6 bases and V by 4 bases; bases with no gene match: 16. The CDR3 runs 17 residues. CDR3 loop: CASSSQAGLAAADTQYF. The CDR3 nucleotides are TGTGCCAGCAGCTCACAGGCGGGGCTAGCGGCAGCTGATACGCAGTATTTT.

The J gene is TRBJ2-7, the V gene TRBV11-2; 8 positions match TRBD2. Trimming at V came to 5 bases and at J to 3 bases, leaving 9 bases not matched to a gene. The CDR3 totals 15 residues. The germline gives CDR1 SGHAT, CDR2 FQNNGV. The CDR3 here is CASSLGLAPVYEQYF. The CDR3 nucleotides are TGTGCCAGCAGCCTCGGACTAGCTCCGGTCTACGAGCAGTACTTC.

This clone has only a few counts. V and J are TRBV27 and TRBJ2-7, with TRBD1 matching over 8 bases. This CDR3 has 15 amino acids. V lost 3 bases to trimming and J lost 2 bases; unmatched junction nucleotides: 6. Per the germline V gene, CDR1 is MNHEY and CDR2 is SMNVEV (reference sequence). As DNA, the CDR3 is TGTGCCAGCAGTTTGGAGCGGACAGGGCCCTACGAGCAGTACTTC. Its translation: CASSLERTGPYEQYF.

A few counts support this clone. The chain joins TRBV5-6 to TRBJ2-5; maybe TRBD2 (5 bases). The CDR3 has 12 amino acids. The germline V gene has CDR1 SGHDT and CDR2 YYEEEE. The V and J ends lost 4 bases and 4 bases respectively, with 8 bases between them. The CDR3 DNA reads TGTGCCAGCAGCCGGGGTTCAGAGACCCAGTACTTC. It yields the protein CASSRGSETQYF.

This clone was seen only a few times. The chain uses TRBV19 and TRBJ2-5, with D maybe TRBD1 (5 bases). The end of the DNA is better explained by TRBJ2-7, so the J call may be wrong. The V gene's germline CDR1 is LNHDA and CDR2 SQIVND (reference sequence). The CDR3 is 14 residues long. In DNA, the CDR3 is TGTGCCAGTAGTATAGGGCAGGGTATGGGCGAGCAGTACTTC. It codes for CASSIGQGMGEQYF.